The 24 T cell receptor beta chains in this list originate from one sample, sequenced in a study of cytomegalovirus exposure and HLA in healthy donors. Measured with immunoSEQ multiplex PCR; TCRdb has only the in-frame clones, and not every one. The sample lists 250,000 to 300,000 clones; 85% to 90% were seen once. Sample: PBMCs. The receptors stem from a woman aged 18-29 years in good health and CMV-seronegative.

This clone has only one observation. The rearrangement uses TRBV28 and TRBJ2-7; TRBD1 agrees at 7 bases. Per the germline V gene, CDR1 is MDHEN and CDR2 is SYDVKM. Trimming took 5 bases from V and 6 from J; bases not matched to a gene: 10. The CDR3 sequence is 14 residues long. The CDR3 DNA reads TGTGCCAGCAGTCTCGTGACAGGGCCCTCCGAGCAGTACTTC. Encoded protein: CASSLVTGPSEQYF. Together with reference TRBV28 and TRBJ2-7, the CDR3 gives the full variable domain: DVKVTQSSRYLVKRTGEKVFLECVQDMDHENMFWYRQDPGLGLRLIYFSYDVKMKEKGDIPEGYSVSREKKERFSLILESASTNQTSMYLCASSLVTGPSEQYFGPGTRLTVT.

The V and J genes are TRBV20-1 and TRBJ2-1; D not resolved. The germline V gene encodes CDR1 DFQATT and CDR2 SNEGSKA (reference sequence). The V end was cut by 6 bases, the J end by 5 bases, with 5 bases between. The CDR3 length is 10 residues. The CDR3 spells CSAPDNEQFF. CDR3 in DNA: TGCAGTGCGCCGGACAATGAGCAGTTCTTC.

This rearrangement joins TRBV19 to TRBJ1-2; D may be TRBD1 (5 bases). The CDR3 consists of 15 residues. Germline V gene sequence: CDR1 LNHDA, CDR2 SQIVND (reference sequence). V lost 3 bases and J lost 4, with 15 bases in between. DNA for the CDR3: TGTGCCAGTAGTATGAATCGGGGGAAGTTCTATGGCTACACCTTC. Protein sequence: CASSMNRGKFYGYTF.

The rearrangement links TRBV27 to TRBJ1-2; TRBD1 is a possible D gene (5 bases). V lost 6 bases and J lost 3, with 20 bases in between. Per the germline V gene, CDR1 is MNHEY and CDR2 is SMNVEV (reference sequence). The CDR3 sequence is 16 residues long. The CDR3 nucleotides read TGTGCCAGCAGCCGTAAGGGGCCCGACCCTTACTATGGCTACACCTTC. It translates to CASSRKGPDPYYGYTF.

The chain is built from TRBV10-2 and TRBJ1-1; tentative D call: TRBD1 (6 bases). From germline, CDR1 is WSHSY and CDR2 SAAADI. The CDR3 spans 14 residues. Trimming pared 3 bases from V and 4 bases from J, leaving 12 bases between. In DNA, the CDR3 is TGCGCCAGCAGTGAATCCTGGGACACCACTGAAGCTTTCTTT. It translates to CASSESWDTTEAFF.

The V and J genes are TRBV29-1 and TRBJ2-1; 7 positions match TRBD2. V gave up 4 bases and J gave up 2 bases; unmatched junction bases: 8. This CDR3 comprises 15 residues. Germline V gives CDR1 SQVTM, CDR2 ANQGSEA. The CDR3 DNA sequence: TGCAGCGTTGCCACAGGACTAGGCGCCTACAATGAGCAGTTCTTC. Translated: CSVATGLGAYNEQFF.

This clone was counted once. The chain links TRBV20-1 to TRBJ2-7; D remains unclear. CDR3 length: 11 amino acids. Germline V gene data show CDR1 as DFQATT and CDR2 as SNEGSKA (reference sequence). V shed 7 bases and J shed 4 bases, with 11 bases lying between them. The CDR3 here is CSVNAEYEQYF. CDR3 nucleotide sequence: TGCAGTGTCAACGCCGAGTACGAGCAGTACTTC.

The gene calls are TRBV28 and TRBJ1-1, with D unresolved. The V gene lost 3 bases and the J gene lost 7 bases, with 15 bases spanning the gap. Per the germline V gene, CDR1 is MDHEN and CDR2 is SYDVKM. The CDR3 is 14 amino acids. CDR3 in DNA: TGTGCCAGCAGTTTTTGGACGGGAAAGGTTGAAGCTTTCTTT. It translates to CASSFWTGKVEAFF.

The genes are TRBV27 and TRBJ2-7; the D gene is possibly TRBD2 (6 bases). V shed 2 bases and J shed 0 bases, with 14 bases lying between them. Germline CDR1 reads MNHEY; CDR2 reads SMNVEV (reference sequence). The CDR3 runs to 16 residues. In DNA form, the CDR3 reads TGTGCCAGCAGTTTAGTTCATAGCGGATTCTCCTACGAGCAGTACTTC. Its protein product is CASSLVHSGFSYEQYF.

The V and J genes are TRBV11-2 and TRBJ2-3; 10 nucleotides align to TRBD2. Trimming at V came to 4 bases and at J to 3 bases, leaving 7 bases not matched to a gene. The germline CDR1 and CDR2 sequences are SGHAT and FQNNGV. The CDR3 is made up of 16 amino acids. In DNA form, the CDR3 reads TGTGCCAGCAGCTACACTAGCGGGGAGTTAACAGATACGCAGTATTTT. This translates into CASSYTSGELTDTQYF.

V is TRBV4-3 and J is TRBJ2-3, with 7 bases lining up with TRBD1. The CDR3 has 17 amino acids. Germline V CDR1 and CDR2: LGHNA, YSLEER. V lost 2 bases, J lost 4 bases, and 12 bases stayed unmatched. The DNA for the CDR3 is TGCGCCAGCAGCCAACCGTCCGCAGGGGGTACCGCAGATACGCAGTATTTT. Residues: CASSQPSAGGTADTQYF.

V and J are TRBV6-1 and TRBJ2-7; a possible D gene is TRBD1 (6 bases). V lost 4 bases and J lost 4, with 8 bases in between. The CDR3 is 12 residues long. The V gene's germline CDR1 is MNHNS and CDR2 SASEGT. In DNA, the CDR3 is TGTGCCAGCAGTGTAGGGGGTTACGAGCAGTACGTC. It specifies CASSVGGYEQYV.

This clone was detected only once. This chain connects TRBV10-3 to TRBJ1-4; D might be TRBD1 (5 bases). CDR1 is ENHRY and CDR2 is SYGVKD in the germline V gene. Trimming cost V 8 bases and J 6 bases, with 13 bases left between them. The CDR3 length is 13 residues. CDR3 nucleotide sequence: TGTGCCATCCAGGGATCTACGGATGAAAAACTGTTTTTT. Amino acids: CAIQGSTDEKLFF.

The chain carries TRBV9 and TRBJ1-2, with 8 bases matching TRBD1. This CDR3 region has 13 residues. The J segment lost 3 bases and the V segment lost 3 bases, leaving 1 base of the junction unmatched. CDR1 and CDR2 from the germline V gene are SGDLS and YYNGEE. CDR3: CASSATGDYGYTF. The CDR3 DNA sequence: TGTGCCAGCAGCGCGACAGGGGACTATGGCTACACCTTC.

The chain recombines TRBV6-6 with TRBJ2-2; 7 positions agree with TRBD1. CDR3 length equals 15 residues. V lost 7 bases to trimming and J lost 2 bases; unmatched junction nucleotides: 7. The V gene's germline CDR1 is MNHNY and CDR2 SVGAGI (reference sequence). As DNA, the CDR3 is TGTGCCAGCACCAAAGGGACAGTTAACACCGGGGAGCTGTTTTTT. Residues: CASTKGTVNTGELFF.

The CDR3 region has the DNA TGTGCCAGCAGCTTAGGTCGTCCCGGGACAGGATCCTACAATGAGCAGTTCTTC. This codes for CASSLGRPGTGSYNEQFF. The genes are TRBV7-3 and TRBJ2-1; 8 nucleotides match TRBD1. There are 18 residues in the CDR3. Germline-derived CDR1 and CDR2 are SGHTA and FQGTGA. With 2 bases clipped from V and 1 base from J, the junction kept 10 bases outside the gene matches.

CDR3 sequence (DNA): TGCGCCAGCAGCCAAGACTTGGTAGCGATAGGGGAGACCCAGTACTTC. As protein: CASSQDLVAIGETQYF. The chain carries TRBV4-3 and TRBJ2-5; D is possibly TRBD2 (5 bases). The V and J ends lost 0 bases and 5 bases respectively, with 16 bases between them. CDR1 and CDR2 from the germline V gene are LGHNA and YSLEER. The CDR3 has 16 residues.

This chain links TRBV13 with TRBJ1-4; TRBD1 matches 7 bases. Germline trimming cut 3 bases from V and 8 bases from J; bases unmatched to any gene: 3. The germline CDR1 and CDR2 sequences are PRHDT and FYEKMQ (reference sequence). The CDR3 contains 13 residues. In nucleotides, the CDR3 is TGTGCCAGCAGCTTGGCAGGGGGGGAAAAACTGTTTTTT. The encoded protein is CASSLAGGEKLFF.

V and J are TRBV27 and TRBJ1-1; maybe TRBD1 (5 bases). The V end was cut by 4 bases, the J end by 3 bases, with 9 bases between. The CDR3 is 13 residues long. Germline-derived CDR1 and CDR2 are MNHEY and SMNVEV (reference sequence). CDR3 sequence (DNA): TGTGCCAGCAGTTGGACATACTACACTGAAGCTTTCTTT. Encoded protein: CASSWTYYTEAFF.

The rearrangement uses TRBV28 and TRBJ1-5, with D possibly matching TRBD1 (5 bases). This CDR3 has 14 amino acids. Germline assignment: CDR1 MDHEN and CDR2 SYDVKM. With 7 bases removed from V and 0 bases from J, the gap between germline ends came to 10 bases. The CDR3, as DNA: TGTGCCAGCACCGCGACAGATAGCAATCAGCCCCAGCATTTT. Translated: CASTATDSNQPQHF. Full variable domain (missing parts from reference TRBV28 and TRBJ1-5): DVKVTQSSRYLVKRTGEKVFLECVQDMDHENMFWYRQDPGLGLRLIYFSYDVKMKEKGDIPEGYSVSREKKERFSLILESASTNQTSMYLCASTATDSNQPQHFGDGTRLSIL.

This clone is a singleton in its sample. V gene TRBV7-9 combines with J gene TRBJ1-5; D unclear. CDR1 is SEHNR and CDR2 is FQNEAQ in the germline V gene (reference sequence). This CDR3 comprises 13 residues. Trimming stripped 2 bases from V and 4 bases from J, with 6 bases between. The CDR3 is CASSLQRNQPQHF. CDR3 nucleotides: TGTGCCAGCAGCTTACAGCGAAATCAGCCCCAGCATTTT.

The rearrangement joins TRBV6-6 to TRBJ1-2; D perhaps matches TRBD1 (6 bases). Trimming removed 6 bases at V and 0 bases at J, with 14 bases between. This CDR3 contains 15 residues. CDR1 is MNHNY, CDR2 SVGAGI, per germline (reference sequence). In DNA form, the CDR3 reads TGTGCCAGCAGGGACGGACAGTTAGCTAACTATGGCTACACCTTC. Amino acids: CASRDGQLANYGYTF.

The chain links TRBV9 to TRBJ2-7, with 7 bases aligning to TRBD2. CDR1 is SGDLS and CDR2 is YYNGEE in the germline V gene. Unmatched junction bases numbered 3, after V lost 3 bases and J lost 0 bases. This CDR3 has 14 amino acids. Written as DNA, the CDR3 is TGTGCCAGCAGCGAAGCGGGGAACTCCTACGAGCAGTACTTC. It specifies CASSEAGNSYEQYF.

CDR3 in amino acids: CSAAGGYGYTF. The CDR3 coding sequence is TGCAGTGCCGCCGGGGGCTATGGCTACACCTTC. The J gene is TRBJ1-2, the V gene TRBV20-1; tentatively, D is TRBD1 (5 bases). Germline V gene data show CDR1 as DFQATT and CDR2 as SNEGSKA (reference sequence). The V end was cut by 6 bases, the J end by 4 bases, with 9 bases between. This CDR3 has 11 amino acids.